Here is one T cell receptor beta chain with its context. Its specificity is not known. The libraries were made with immunoSEQ version 4 in survey mode. Clones were read by immunoSEQ multiplex PCR, and TCRdb kept only the in-frame ones, dropping some. The sample has 40,000 to 55,000 clones, around 90% seen once. This entry comes from a study of persistence of HIV-infected CD4 T cells. This CDR3 region has 15 residues. Between the trimmed V and J ends, which lost 3 bases and 4 bases, there was a span of 15 bases. Looked up from germline, CDR1 is ENHRY and CDR2 is SYGVKD. Cells were stimulated nonspecifically with anti-CD3/anti-CD28 magnetic beads. Sorting of responding CD4+ T cells relied on upregulated CD40 ligand together with CD69. Stimulated PBMCs had first been depleted of CD8+ T cells.

Sample: CD4+ T cells sorted from PBMCs after approximately 19-hour stimulation, taken from a patient who received antiretroviral therapy. This sequence originates from an adult woman with HIV who was CMV-seropositive. The chain employs TRBV10-3 and TRBJ1-2, with D tentatively TRBD1 (6 bases). Here the CDR3 reads CAISDGGRGSYGYTF. The CDR3 DNA is TGTGCCATCAGTGACGGAGGCAGGGGTTCCTATGGCTACACCTTC.